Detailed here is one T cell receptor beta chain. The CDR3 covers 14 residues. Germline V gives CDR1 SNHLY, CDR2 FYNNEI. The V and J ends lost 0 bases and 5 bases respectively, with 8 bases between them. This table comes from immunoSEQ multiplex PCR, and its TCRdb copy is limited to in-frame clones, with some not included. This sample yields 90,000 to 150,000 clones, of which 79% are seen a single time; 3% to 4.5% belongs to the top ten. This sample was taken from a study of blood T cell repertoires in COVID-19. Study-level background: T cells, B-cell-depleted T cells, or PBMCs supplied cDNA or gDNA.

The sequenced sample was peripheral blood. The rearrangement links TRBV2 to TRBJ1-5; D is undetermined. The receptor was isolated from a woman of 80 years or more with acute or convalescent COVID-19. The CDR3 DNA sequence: TGTGCCAGCAGTGAAGCGCGGGGAGATCAGCCCCAGCATTTT. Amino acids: CASSEARGDQPQHF.